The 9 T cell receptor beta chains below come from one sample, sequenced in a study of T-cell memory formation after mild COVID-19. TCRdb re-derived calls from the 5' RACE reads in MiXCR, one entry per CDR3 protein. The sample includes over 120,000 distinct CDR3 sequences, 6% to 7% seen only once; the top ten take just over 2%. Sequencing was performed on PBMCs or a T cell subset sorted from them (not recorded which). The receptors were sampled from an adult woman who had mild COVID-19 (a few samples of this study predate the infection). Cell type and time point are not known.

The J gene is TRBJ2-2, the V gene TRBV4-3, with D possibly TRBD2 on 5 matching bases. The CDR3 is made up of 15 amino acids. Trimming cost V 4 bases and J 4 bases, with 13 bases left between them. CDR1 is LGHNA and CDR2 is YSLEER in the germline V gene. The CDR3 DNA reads TGCGCCAGCAGCCCAGTCCAGCGGCTCACCGGGGAGCTGTTTTTT. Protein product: CASSPVQRLTGELFF.

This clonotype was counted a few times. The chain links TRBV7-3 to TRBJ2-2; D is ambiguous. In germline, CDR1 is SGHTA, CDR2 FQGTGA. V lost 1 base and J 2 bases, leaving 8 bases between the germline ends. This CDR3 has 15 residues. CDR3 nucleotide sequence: TGTGCCAGCAGCTTAAACAGCCACAACACCGGGGAGCTGTTTTTT. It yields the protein CASSLNSHNTGELFF.

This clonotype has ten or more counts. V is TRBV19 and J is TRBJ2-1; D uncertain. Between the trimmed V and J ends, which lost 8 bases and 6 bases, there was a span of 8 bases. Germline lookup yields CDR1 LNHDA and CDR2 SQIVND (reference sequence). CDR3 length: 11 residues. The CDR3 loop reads CASLERNEQFF. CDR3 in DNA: TGTGCCAGTCTTGAGCGCAATGAGCAGTTCTTC.

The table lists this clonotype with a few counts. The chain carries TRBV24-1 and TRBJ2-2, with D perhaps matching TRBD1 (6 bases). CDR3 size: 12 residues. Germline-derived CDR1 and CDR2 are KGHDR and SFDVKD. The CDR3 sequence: CVTERGTGELFF. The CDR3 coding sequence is TGTGTCACGGAAAGGGGGACCGGGGAGCTGTTTTTT.

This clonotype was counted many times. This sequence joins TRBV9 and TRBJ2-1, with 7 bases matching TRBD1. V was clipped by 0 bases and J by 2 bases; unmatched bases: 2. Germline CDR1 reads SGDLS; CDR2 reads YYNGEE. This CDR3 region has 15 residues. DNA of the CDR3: TGTGCCAGCAGCGTAGTAGGGACAGCCTACAATGAGCAGTTCTTC. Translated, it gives CASSVVGTAYNEQFF.

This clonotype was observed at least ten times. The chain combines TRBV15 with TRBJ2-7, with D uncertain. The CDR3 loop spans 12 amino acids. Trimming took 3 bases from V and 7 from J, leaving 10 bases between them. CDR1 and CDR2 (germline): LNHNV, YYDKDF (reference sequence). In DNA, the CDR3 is TGTGCCACCAGCAGTGACCGGAAGGAGCAGTACTTC. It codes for CATSSDRKEQYF.

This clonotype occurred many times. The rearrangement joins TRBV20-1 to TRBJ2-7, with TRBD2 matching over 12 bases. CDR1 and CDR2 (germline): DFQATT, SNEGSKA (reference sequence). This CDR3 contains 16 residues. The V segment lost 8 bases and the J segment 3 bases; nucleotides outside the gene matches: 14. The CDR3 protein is CSLSTSGGPIYYEQYF. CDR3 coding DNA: TGCAGTTTATCGACTAGCGGGGGCCCTATCTACTACGAGCAGTACTTC.

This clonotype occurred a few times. CDR3: CASSRGDRGGYTF. CDR3 coding DNA: TGCGCCAGCAGCCGAGGGGACCGGGGTGGCTACACCTTC. The chain joins TRBV4-1 to TRBJ1-2, with D tentatively TRBD1 (5 bases). The germline V gene encodes CDR1 MGHRA and CDR2 YSYEKL. Trimming cost V 4 bases and J 7 bases, with 13 bases left between them. This CDR3 contains 13 residues.

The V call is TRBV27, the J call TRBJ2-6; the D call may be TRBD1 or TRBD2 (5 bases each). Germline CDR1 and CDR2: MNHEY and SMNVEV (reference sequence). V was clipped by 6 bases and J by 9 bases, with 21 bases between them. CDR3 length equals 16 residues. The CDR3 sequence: CASSQQDPWGINVLTF. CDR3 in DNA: TGTGCCAGCAGCCAACAGGACCCTTGGGGGATCAACGTCCTGACTTTC.